A single sample is the source of the 11 T cell receptor beta chains below, sequenced in a study of T cell repertoires in cytomegalovirus infection. Which antigens these TCRs recognize remains unknown. MiXCR, run by TCRdb on the reads, gives a single entry per CDR3 protein. The table has nearly 700,000 distinct CDR3 sequences, around 35% seen once. The material sequenced was cultured PBMCs, taken from culture after CMV antigen stimulation. These receptors originate from a human donor in good health (CMV status not recorded). Some clones in this sample may be carry-over from other donors' samples.

V usage is TRBV7-6 and J usage is TRBJ2-5, with 10 bases fitting TRBD1. This CDR3 is 16 amino acids long. The V segment lost 4 bases and the J segment 4 bases; nucleotides outside the gene matches: 9. Germline CDR1 SGHVS, CDR2 FNYEAQ. CDR3 loop: CASSWGTGVDPETQYF. The CDR3 DNA sequence: TGTGCCAGCAGCTGGGGGACAGGGGTGGACCCAGAGACCCAGTACTTC.

The V and J genes are TRBV7-6 and TRBJ2-5; D uncertain. CDR3 length equals 13 residues. V dropped 2 bases and J dropped 4 bases, with 8 bases sitting between them. From germline, CDR1 is SGHVS and CDR2 FNYEAQ. The CDR3 bases are TGTGCCAGCAGCTTAAAGCTAGGAGAGACCCAGTACTTC. It specifies CASSLKLGETQYF.

The chain combines TRBV6-1 with TRBJ2-1; D gene uncertain. CDR1 and CDR2 from the germline V gene are MNHNS and SASEGT. The ends were cut back, 8 bases at V and 0 bases at J, with 17 bases in the middle. This CDR3 has 16 amino acids. The CDR3 DNA reads as TGTGCCAGCGGGATTCCTGACGGTAGCTCCTACAATGAGCAGTTCTTC. As protein: CASGIPDGSSYNEQFF.

J is TRBJ2-5 and V is TRBV6-2 or TRBV6-3; TRBD1 is a possible D gene (6 bases). This CDR3 has 14 amino acids. The V end was cut by 5 bases, the J end by 7 bases, with 17 bases between. In germline, CDR1 is MNHEY, CDR2 SVGEGT. DNA of the CDR3: TGTGCCAGCAGTCCCGGGACACCTTCAGGGACCCAGTACTTC. The encoded protein is CASSPGTPSGTQYF.

V and J are TRBV19 and TRBJ1-5; D gene uncertain. The V end lost 4 bases, the J end lost 7 bases, and 17 bases lay between the germline ends. Per germline, CDR1 LNHDA and CDR2 SQIVND (reference sequence). The CDR3 is 15 residues long. The chain's CDR3 is CASSKSWGEGQPQHF. The CDR3 region has the DNA TGTGCCAGTAGTAAATCATGGGGTGAGGGACAGCCCCAGCATTTT.

The J gene is TRBJ1-1, the V gene TRBV4-1, with 7 bases aligning to TRBD1. Germline assignment: CDR1 MGHRA and CDR2 YSYEKL. V dropped 2 bases and J dropped 4; count of bases not matched to a gene: 10. This CDR3 has 16 amino acids. The CDR3 DNA reads TGCGCCAGCAGCCAAACGCCACAGGGGCGAGGCACTGAAGCTTTCTTT. Translation gives CASSQTPQGRGTEAFF.

The chain carries TRBV2 and TRBJ2-5, with D perhaps being TRBD1 or TRBD2 (6 bases each). This CDR3 region has 15 residues. Germline CDR1 and CDR2: SNHLY and FYNNEI. V lost 4 bases, J lost 3 bases, and 15 bases lay in between. In DNA, the CDR3 is TGTGCCAGCAGTGGCGGTTCGGGGGCCGAAGAGACCCAGTACTTC. It codes for CASSGGSGAEETQYF.

This rearrangement joins TRBV6-2 or TRBV6-3 to TRBJ2-2, with D unresolved. This CDR3 spans 13 amino acids. Trimming removed 7 bases at V and 7 bases at J, with 13 bases between. CDR1 and CDR2 from the germline V gene are MNHEY and SVGEGT. The CDR3 sequence: CASMGWNDGELFF. The CDR3 region has the DNA TGTGCCAGCATGGGGTGGAATGACGGGGAGCTGTTTTTT.

CDR3 in amino acids: CASYTGGGELFF. In nucleotides, the CDR3 is TGTGCCAGCTATACCGGGGGGGGGGAGCTGTTTTTT. The chain is built from TRBV6-6 and TRBJ2-2, with TRBD2 matching over 7 bases. Trimming removed 8 bases from V and 8 bases from J; junction bases left unmatched: 5. Germline loops: CDR1 MNHNY, CDR2 SVGAGI (reference sequence). The CDR3 runs 12 residues.

The CDR3 reads CASSFWTGGTYEQYF. CDR3 bases: TGTGCCAGCAGTTTCTGGACAGGGGGCACCTACGAGCAGTACTTC. This chain links TRBV12-3 or TRBV12-4 with TRBJ2-7; 11 bases agree with TRBD1. Losses at the gene ends were 3 bases for V and 2 bases for J; bases not matched to a gene: 3. The CDR3 extends over 15 amino acids.

This clonotype turned up a few times. The rearrangement joins TRBV5-6 to TRBJ1-1, with D uncertain. The germline V and J ends were trimmed by 2 bases and 1 base, with 15 bases remaining between them. Germline CDR1 reads SGHDT; CDR2 reads YYEEEE. The length of the CDR3 is 16 residues. This chain's CDR3 is CASSLIVGRKNTEAFF. Written as DNA, the CDR3 is TGTGCCAGCAGCTTAATCGTGGGCCGGAAGAACACTGAAGCTTTCTTT.